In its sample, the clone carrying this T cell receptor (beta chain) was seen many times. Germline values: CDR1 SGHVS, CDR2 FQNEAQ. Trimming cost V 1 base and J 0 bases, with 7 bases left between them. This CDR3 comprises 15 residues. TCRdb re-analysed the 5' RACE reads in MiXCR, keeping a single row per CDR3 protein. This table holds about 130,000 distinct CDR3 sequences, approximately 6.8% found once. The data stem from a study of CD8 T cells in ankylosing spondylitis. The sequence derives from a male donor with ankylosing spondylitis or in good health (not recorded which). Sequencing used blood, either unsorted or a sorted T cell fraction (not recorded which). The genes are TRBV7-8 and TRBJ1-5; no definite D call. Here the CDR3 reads CASSLGRYSNQPQHF. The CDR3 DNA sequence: TGTGCCAGCAGCTTAGGCCGCTATAGCAATCAGCCCCAGCATTTT.